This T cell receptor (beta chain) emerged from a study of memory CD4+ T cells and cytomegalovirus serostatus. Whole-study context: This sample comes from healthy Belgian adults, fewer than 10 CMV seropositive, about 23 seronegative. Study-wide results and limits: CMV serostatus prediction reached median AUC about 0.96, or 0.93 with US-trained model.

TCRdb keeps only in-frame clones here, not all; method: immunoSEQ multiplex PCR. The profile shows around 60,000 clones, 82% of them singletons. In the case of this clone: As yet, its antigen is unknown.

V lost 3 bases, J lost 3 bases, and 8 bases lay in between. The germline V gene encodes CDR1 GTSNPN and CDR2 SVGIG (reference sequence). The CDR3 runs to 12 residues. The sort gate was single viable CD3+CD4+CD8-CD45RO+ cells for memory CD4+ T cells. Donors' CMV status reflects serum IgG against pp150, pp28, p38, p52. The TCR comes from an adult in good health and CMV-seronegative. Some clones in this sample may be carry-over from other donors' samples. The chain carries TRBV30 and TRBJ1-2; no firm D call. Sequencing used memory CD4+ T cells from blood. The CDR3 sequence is CAWRGIDYGYTF. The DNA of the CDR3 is TGTGCCTGGAGGGGAATTGACTATGGCTACACCTTC.